These 21 T cell receptor beta chains originate from one sample sequenced in a study of T cell responses to AZD1222 COVID-19 vaccine. Libraries were prepared by immunoSEQ multiplex PCR; TCRdb keeps only in-frame clonotypes and omits some of them. The top ten hold about 20% of the sample, which has about 42,000 clones, over 70% seen once. Sequencing was performed on peripheral blood, taken 28 days after the second AZD1222 dose. These receptors were obtained from an adult who received the AZD1222 COVID-19 vaccine.

V is TRBV25-1 and J is TRBJ2-7; perhaps TRBD1 as D (5 bases). Trimming stripped 4 bases from V and 5 bases from J, with 12 bases between. The CDR3 has 13 amino acids. Germline values: CDR1 MGHDK, CDR2 SYGVNS. The DNA for the CDR3 is TGTGCCAGCAGTGGCAGGGATCTACACGAGCAGTACTTC. Translation: CASSGRDLHEQYF.

Of note for this clone: The identical CDR3 is also encoded by other nucleotide sequences in the sample. V is TRBV29-1 and J is TRBJ2-5; 7 nucleotides line up with TRBD1. The CDR3 has 12 amino acids. After removal of 7 bases from V and 2 bases from J, the junction contained 4 bases not matched to a gene. In germline, CDR1 is SQVTM, CDR2 ANQGSEA. In nucleotides, the CDR3 is TGCAGCGGGGGACAGCCACAAGAGACCCAGTACTTC. This gives the protein CSGGQPQETQYF.

This chain uses TRBV7-8 with TRBJ1-2; D ambiguous. CDR3 size: 13 residues. Between the trimmed V and J ends, which lost 5 bases and 5 bases, there was a span of 12 bases. Germline V lookup: CDR1 SGHVS, CDR2 FQNEAQ. CDR3 protein: CASSPHMGYGYTF. The CDR3 DNA reads as TGTGCCAGCAGCCCCCATATGGGGTATGGCTACACCTTC.

The chain recombines TRBV19 with TRBJ2-1; D is unclear. V was clipped by 1 base and J by 6 bases, with 13 bases between them. The CDR3 extends over 15 amino acids. Per the germline V gene, CDR1 is LNHDA and CDR2 is SQIVND (reference sequence). The CDR3 loop is CASSIGRTPSNEQFF. The CDR3 DNA is TGTGCCAGTAGTATAGGGCGGACCCCATCCAATGAGCAGTTCTTC.

This chain links TRBV4-1 with TRBJ2-3; 11 bases line up with TRBD2. CDR1 and CDR2 from the germline V gene are MGHRA and YSYEKL. The CDR3 sequence is 16 residues long. The ends lost 2 bases at V and 4 bases at J; junction bases unmatched: 5. In nucleotides, the CDR3 is TGCGCCAGCAGCCAATACCTAGCGGGGGGATCAGATACGCAGTATTTT. As protein: CASSQYLAGGSDTQYF.

The rearrangement uses TRBV4-1 and TRBJ1-5; D uncertain. Germline assignment: CDR1 MGHRA and CDR2 YSYEKL. The CDR3 runs 15 residues. Trimming left V 0 bases short and J 5 bases short, with 11 bases between. CDR3 loop: CASSQEGDLYQPQHF. The CDR3 nucleotides read TGCGCCAGCAGCCAAGAAGGCGATCTGTATCAGCCCCAGCATTTT.

The rearrangement links TRBV6-5 to TRBJ1-4; 9 positions match TRBD1. With V trimmed by 11 bases and J by 8 bases, 9 bases remained unmatched. Germline lookup yields CDR1 MNHEY and CDR2 SVGAGI. The CDR3 sequence is 13 residues long. The CDR3 is CASRQGDREKLFF. DNA for the CDR3: TGTGCCTCCCGACAGGGGGATCGCGAAAAACTGTTTTTT.

This chain connects TRBV28 to TRBJ1-2; a weak D match, TRBD1 (5 bases). The CDR3 extends over 14 amino acids. V was trimmed by 5 bases and J by 2 bases, leaving 12 bases between them. The V gene's germline CDR1 is MDHEN and CDR2 SYDVKM. CDR3 loop: CASSGGAVNYGYTF. CDR3 DNA: TGTGCCAGCAGTGGAGGGGCCGTGAACTATGGCTACACCTTC.

The table lists this clone with a count of one. The chain joins TRBV30 to TRBJ1-2; D might be TRBD1 (5 bases). V was trimmed by 3 bases and J by 4 bases, leaving 9 bases between them. Germline V gives CDR1 GTSNPN, CDR2 SVGIG (reference sequence). This CDR3 region has 12 residues. This chain's CDR3 is CAWRGPGYGYTF. CDR3 DNA: TGTGCCTGGAGGGGGCCGGGCTATGGCTACACCTTC.

The V call is TRBV3-1 (or the pseudogene TRBV3-2), the J call TRBJ2-5; perhaps TRBD1 as D (5 bases). CDR3 size: 14 residues. V was trimmed by 2 bases and J by 6 bases, leaving 13 bases between them. Germline CDR1 LGHDT, CDR2 YNNKEL (reference sequence). The CDR3 here is CASSQRVKGKTQYF. The CDR3 DNA follows: TGTGCCAGCAGCCAACGGGTAAAGGGGAAGACCCAGTACTTC.

The gene calls are TRBV6-5 and TRBJ1-1; D remains ambiguous. CDR3 size: 14 residues. The V gene's germline CDR1 is MNHEY and CDR2 SVGAGI. V lost 6 bases to trimming and J lost 1 base, with 12 bases between them. The CDR3 sequence is CASRMDGTNTEAFF. The CDR3 nucleotides are TGTGCCAGCAGGATGGACGGTACGAACACTGAAGCTTTCTTT.

This clone was seen more than once but under ten times. J is TRBJ1-5 and V is TRBV19, with D hard to call. CDR3 size: 13 residues. Germline CDR1 reads LNHDA; CDR2 reads SQIVND (reference sequence). V dropped 7 bases and J dropped 2 bases, with 9 bases sitting between them. The CDR3 DNA is TGTGCCAGTAATGGGGTTGGCAATCAGCCCCAGCATTTT. This gives the protein CASNGVGNQPQHF.

This chain uses TRBV30 with TRBJ1-1, with D unclear. CDR1 is GTSNPN, CDR2 SVGIG, per germline (reference sequence). Trimming took off 1 base at V and 6 bases at J, with 21 bases between the two ends. The CDR3 runs 16 residues. CDR3 sequence (DNA): TGTGCCTGGAGTGGGTTCGGCAGGCCGGGAAACGCTGAAGCTTTCTTT. It encodes CAWSGFGRPGNAEAFF.

V and J are TRBV6-1 and TRBJ2-7, with D hard to call. The CDR3 is 12 residues long. Germline V CDR1 and CDR2: MNHNS, SASEGT. Trimming stripped 2 bases from V and 7 bases from J, with 9 bases between. Here the CDR3 reads CASSERRWEQYF. CDR3 bases: TGTGCCAGCAGTGAACGCCGCTGGGAGCAGTACTTC.

The V call is TRBV5-1, the J call TRBJ1-2; D gene unclear. The CDR3 is made up of 12 amino acids. From germline, CDR1 is SGHRS and CDR2 YFSETQ. Trimming left V 5 bases short and J 7 bases short, with 12 bases between. The CDR3 sequence is CASSKVRVGYTF. CDR3 in DNA: TGCGCCAGCAGTAAGGTGCGGGTTGGCTACACCTTC.

The chain carries TRBV7-9 and TRBJ2-2, with TRBD1 matching over 9 bases. J gave up 4 bases and V 5 bases, and 2 bases lay outside the gene matches. Germline V lookup: CDR1 SEHNR, CDR2 FQNEAQ (reference sequence). This CDR3 region has 14 residues. The DNA of the CDR3 is TGTGCCAGCAGCCGGGACAGGGTCACCGGGGAGCTGTTTTTT. This codes for CASSRDRVTGELFF. The variable domain in full, completed from reference TRBV7-9 and TRBJ2-2, reads DTGVSQNPRHKITKRGQNVTFRCDPISEHNRLYWYRQTLGQGPEFLTYFQNEAQLEKSRLLSDRFSAERPKGSFSTLEIQRTEQGDSAMYLCASSRDRVTGELFFGEGSRLTVL.

The gene calls are TRBV30 and TRBJ1-1, with D tentatively TRBD1 (6 bases). Trimming removed 6 bases from V and 6 bases from J, with 17 bases in between. The germline CDR1 and CDR2 sequences are GTSNPN and SVGIG (reference sequence). This CDR3 comprises 13 residues. This chain's CDR3 is CACAEGRGAEAFF. CDR3 bases: TGTGCCTGCGCGGAGGGGAGGGGGGCTGAAGCTTTCTTT.

This chain joins TRBV5-1 and TRBJ1-4; no definite D call. Germline-derived CDR1 and CDR2 are SGHRS and YFSETQ. The length of the CDR3 is 16 residues. Trimming removed 6 bases from V and 0 bases from J, with 15 bases in between. CDR3 sequence reads: CASNPGTHTTNEKLFF. DNA for the CDR3: TGCGCCAGCAACCCTGGCACTCATACAACTAATGAAAAACTGTTTTTT.

The genes are TRBV11-1 and TRBJ1-4, with D possibly being TRBD1 (6 bases). This CDR3 comprises 15 residues. In germline, CDR1 is SGHAT, CDR2 FQDESV (reference sequence). The V gene lost 5 bases and the J gene lost 8 bases, with 18 bases spanning the gap. CDR3 residues: CASSPETGRSEKLFF. Written as DNA, the CDR3 is TGTGCCAGCAGCCCCGAAACAGGGAGAAGCGAAAAACTGTTTTTT.

This clone was counted between two and nine times. This chain joins TRBV6-5 and TRBJ1-6; tentatively, D is TRBD1 (5 bases). The length of the CDR3 is 14 residues. Trimming shortened V by 8 bases and J by 7 bases, and 15 bases separated the two germline ends. Germline CDR1 MNHEY, CDR2 SVGAGI. CDR3 residues: CASGRDGENSPLHF. The DNA of the CDR3 is TGTGCCAGCGGCCGGGACGGGGAAAATTCACCCCTCCACTTT.

This chain uses TRBV6-5 with TRBJ1-4; no firm D call. The germline V gene has CDR1 MNHEY and CDR2 SVGAGI. The CDR3 sequence is 13 residues long. V dropped 6 bases and J dropped 3 bases, with 8 bases sitting between them. The CDR3 reads CASRDGSNEKLFF. As DNA, the CDR3 is TGTGCCAGCAGGGACGGGTCTAATGAAAAACTGTTTTTT.